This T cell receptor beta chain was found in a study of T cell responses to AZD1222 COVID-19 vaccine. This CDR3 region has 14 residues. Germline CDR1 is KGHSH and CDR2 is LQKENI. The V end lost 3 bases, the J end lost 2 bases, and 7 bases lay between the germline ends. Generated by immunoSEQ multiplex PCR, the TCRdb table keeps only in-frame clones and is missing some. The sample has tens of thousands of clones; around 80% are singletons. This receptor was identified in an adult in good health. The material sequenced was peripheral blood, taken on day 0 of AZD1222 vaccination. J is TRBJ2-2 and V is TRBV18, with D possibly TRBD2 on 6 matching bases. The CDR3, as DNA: TGTGCCAGCTCACCGCGGGAAAACACCGGGGAGCTGTTTTTT. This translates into CASSPRENTGELFF.